What follows are 27 T cell receptor beta chains derived from one specimen sequenced in a study of STAT5B mutations in CD4+ large granular lymphocyte leukemia (dated 2022 in TCRdb). Library creation used the immunoSEQ multiplex PCR assay. TCRdb obtained this table from immuneACCESS and retained in-frame rearrangements with V and J assigned. These tables miss some clones; where compared with another copy, unresolved V genes account for less than half of the shortfall, and the remainder is unexplained. This sample comprises around 32,000 clones, under 85% of them detected only once. Just over 2.5% of the sample goes to the ten largest clones. Specimen: CD4+ T cells from blood buffy coats. The receptors originated from a human donor in good health.

The rearrangement links TRBV5-4 to TRBJ2-5; D is possibly TRBD2 (5 bases). Germline lookup yields CDR1 SGHNT and CDR2 YYREEE (reference sequence). Between the trimmed V and J ends, which lost 5 bases and 5 bases, there was a span of 16 bases. The CDR3 is made up of 14 amino acids. This chain's CDR3 is CASRFDAGGETQYF. The CDR3 DNA follows: TGTGCCAGCAGGTTTGATGCAGGCGGGGAGACCCAGTACTTC.

The chain employs TRBV5-1 and TRBJ2-7; a weak D match, TRBD1 (6 bases). From germline, CDR1 is SGHRS and CDR2 YFSETQ. The CDR3 has 13 residues. The germline V and J ends were trimmed by 4 bases and 2 bases, with 10 bases remaining between them. CDR3 nucleotide sequence: TGCGCCAGCAGCCTCACAGGGACCTACGAGCAGTACTTC. Its translation is CASSLTGTYEQYF.

The genes are TRBV7-9 and TRBJ2-5; D may be TRBD1 (5 bases). V was pared by 1 base and J by 4 bases, with 13 bases between. This CDR3 is built from 15 residues. Germline lookup yields CDR1 SEHNR and CDR2 FQNEAQ (reference sequence). The CDR3 sequence: CASSLGGQGRETQYF. CDR3 nucleotide sequence: TGTGCCAGCAGCTTAGGGGGCCAGGGAAGAGAGACCCAGTACTTC. Based on the CDR3 plus reference TRBV7-9 and TRBJ2-5, the full variable domain is DTGVSQNPRHKITKRGQNVTFRCDPISEHNRLYWYRQTLGQGPEFLTYFQNEAQLEKSRLLSDRFSAERPKGSFSTLEIQRTEQGDSAMYLCASSLGGQGRETQYFGPGTRLLVL.

This clone was seen just once. V and J are TRBV19 and TRBJ2-5; D remains unclear. Trimming removed 0 bases from V and 2 bases from J, with 13 bases in between. CDR3 length: 16 amino acids. CDR1 and CDR2 from the germline V gene are LNHDA and SQIVND (reference sequence). CDR3 amino acids: CASSIDLGLGQETQYF. The CDR3, as DNA: TGTGCCAGTAGTATAGATCTGGGGTTAGGACAAGAGACCCAGTACTTC.

Comment on this clone: The junction departs from the called germline gene at one end, perhaps through a read error. The chain carries TRBV5-5 and TRBJ2-7; TRBD2 matches at 10 bases. This CDR3 is 18 amino acids long. CDR1 and CDR2 (germline): SGHKS, YYEKEE (reference sequence). This chain's CDR3 is CASNLASGLAGETCEQYF. The DNA for the CDR3 is TGTGCCAGCAACTTGGCATCGGGGCTAGCGGGAGAAACCTGCGAGCAGTACTTC.

The chain has TRBV28 and TRBJ2-7, with no clear D. This CDR3 spans 16 amino acids. V was cut by 5 bases and J by 0 bases, with 17 bases left in between. Per the germline V gene, CDR1 is MDHEN and CDR2 is SYDVKM. CDR3 DNA sequence: TGTGCCAGCAGTCTGCTACGAAGGACGAGCTCCTACGAGCAGTACTTC. Translation: CASSLLRRTSSYEQYF.

The chain carries TRBV11-2 and TRBJ2-1, with D possibly TRBD1 on 5 matching bases. The length of the CDR3 is 15 residues. V was pared by 4 bases and J by 4 bases, with 14 bases between. Germline V lookup: CDR1 SGHAT, CDR2 FQNNGV. CDR3 nucleotides: TGTGCCAGCAGCTGGGGTAGGGGCTATTACAATGAGCAGTTCTTC. Encoded protein: CASSWGRGYYNEQFF.

This chain links TRBV29-1 with TRBJ2-1; 7 bases are a match to TRBD2. J was trimmed by 11 bases and V by 1 base; bases with no gene match: 17. The CDR3 contains 16 residues. Germline loops: CDR1 SQVTM, CDR2 ANQGSEA. CDR3 bases: TGCAGCGTTGAAGGGGCGGCTAGCGGTGCGAGGGCCCAGCAGTTCTTC. Amino acids: CSVEGAASGARAQQFF.

This clone occurred a few times. The chain carries TRBV19 and TRBJ1-1, with D possibly matching TRBD1 (6 bases). Germline-derived CDR1 and CDR2 are LNHDA and SQIVND (reference sequence). The CDR3 covers 16 residues. V lost 6 bases, J lost 1 base, and 18 bases lay in between. The CDR3 DNA follows: TGTGCCAGTAGCCCGAGTGGACAGACGCCGAACACTGAAGCTTTCTTT. Protein sequence: CASSPSGQTPNTEAFF.

This chain uses TRBV9 with TRBJ2-3; D not certain. Trimming took off 4 bases at V and 4 bases at J, with 10 bases between the two ends. The germline V gene has CDR1 SGDLS and CDR2 YYNGEE. This CDR3 is 13 amino acids long. CDR3 coding DNA: TGTGCCAGCAGCCCCCGGACCTCAGATACGCAGTATTTT. Its translation is CASSPRTSDTQYF.

This chain uses TRBV28 with TRBJ1-2; TRBD1 matches 7 bases. The CDR3 contains 15 residues. The ends lost 7 bases at V and 0 bases at J; junction bases unmatched: 8. Looked up from germline, CDR1 is MDHEN and CDR2 is SYDVKM. This CDR3 reads CASNPGDSSNYGYTF. CDR3 coding DNA: TGTGCCAGCAATCCCGGGGACAGCTCTAACTATGGCTACACCTTC.

V usage is TRBV6-1 and J usage is TRBJ2-2, with no clear D. Germline V gene data show CDR1 as MNHNS and CDR2 as SASEGT. The CDR3 covers 16 residues. The V and J ends lost 4 bases and 2 bases respectively, with 14 bases between them. For the CDR3, the DNA is TGTGCCAGCAGTGGATGGCCTACCCTAAACACCGGGGAGCTGTTTTTT. Protein product: CASSGWPTLNTGELFF.

The chain is built from TRBV27 and TRBJ2-7, with no clear D. The length of the CDR3 is 14 residues. Trimming took off 0 bases at V and 0 bases at J, with 6 bases between the two ends. The V gene's germline CDR1 is MNHEY and CDR2 SMNVEV (reference sequence). The CDR3 region is CASSLSRSSYEQYF. The CDR3 DNA reads as TGTGCCAGCAGTTTATCACGGAGCTCCTACGAGCAGTACTTC.

By sample fraction, this clone is medium-sized. This chain joins TRBV5-1 and TRBJ1-6; no reliable D call. CDR1 and CDR2 (germline): SGHRS, YFSETQ. The CDR3 runs to 14 residues. The V gene lost 0 bases and the J gene lost 6 bases, with 7 bases spanning the gap. The CDR3 sequence: CASSLGDFNSPLHF. The CDR3, as DNA: TGCGCCAGCAGCTTGGGGGATTTTAATTCACCCCTCCACTTT.

The chain recombines TRBV5-3 with TRBJ1-1, with no clear D. TRBV5-3 is an ORF for which the function is uncertain. The length of the CDR3 is 20 residues. The V and J ends lost 5 bases and 1 base respectively, with 30 bases between them. The CDR3 DNA reads TGTGCCAGAAGTAAAACACCGGACGGAGGAACACACCTTTCGAACACTGAAGCTTTCTTT. The encoded protein is CARSKTPDGGTHLSNTEAFF.

The J gene is TRBJ2-7, the V gene TRBV19, with a possible D match to TRBD1 (6 bases). This CDR3 spans 15 amino acids. CDR1 is LNHDA and CDR2 is SQIVND in the germline V gene (reference sequence). V was shortened by 3 bases and J by 2 bases, with 14 bases between the two germline ends. CDR3: CASSIGQGLTYEQYF. CDR3 nucleotide sequence: TGTGCCAGTAGTATCGGGCAGGGGCTCACCTACGAGCAGTACTTC.

In DNA form, the CDR3 reads TGTGCCAGCAGCTTACAAGCGGGTTCTTACACAGATACGCAGTATTTT. Translating it yields CASSLQAGSYTDTQYF. The chain is built from TRBV7-9 and TRBJ2-3, with a tentative D call TRBD2 (6 bases). V was cut by 2 bases and J by 2 bases, with 14 bases left in between. Germline V lookup: CDR1 SEHNR, CDR2 FQNEAQ (reference sequence). This CDR3 comprises 16 residues. The full variable domain, rest sourced from reference TRBV7-9 and TRBJ2-3, is DTGVSQNPRHKITKRGQNVTFRCDPISEHNRLYWYRQTLGQGPEFLTYFQNEAQLEKSRLLSDRFSAERPKGSFSTLEIQRTEQGDSAMYLCASSLQAGSYTDTQYFGPGTRLTVL.

V is TRBV7-2 and J is TRBJ2-1; perhaps TRBD2 as D (6 bases). Germline-derived CDR1 and CDR2 are SGHTA and FQGNSA. Trimming took 0 bases from V and 7 from J, leaving 10 bases between them. The CDR3 loop spans 14 amino acids. The CDR3 region has the DNA TGTGCCAGCAGCTTAGCTTCCGGGGGAAATGAGCAGTTCTTC. This encodes CASSLASGGNEQFF.

The V call is TRBV6-5, the J call TRBJ2-7; 9 bases fit TRBD2. V dropped 2 bases and J dropped 7; count of bases not matched to a gene: 9. Germline lookup yields CDR1 MNHEY and CDR2 SVGAGI. The CDR3 is 15 amino acids. This chain's CDR3 is CASSYDLAGNKEQYF. CDR3 coding DNA: TGTGCCAGCAGTTACGATCTAGCGGGAAATAAGGAGCAGTACTTC.

The chain links TRBV5-1 to TRBJ2-5, with D possibly being TRBD2 (6 bases). In germline, CDR1 is SGHRS, CDR2 YFSETQ. V was pared by 0 bases and J by 4 bases, with 13 bases between. CDR3 length: 15 residues. This CDR3 reads CASSLVGGRGETQYF. The CDR3 nucleotides read TGCGCCAGCAGCTTGGTGGGGGGACGGGGAGAGACCCAGTACTTC.

The J gene is TRBJ2-3, the V gene TRBV7-8, with 14 bases identical to TRBD2. The ends lost 5 bases at V and 6 bases at J; junction bases unmatched: 7. The CDR3 sequence is 16 residues long. Germline V gene lookup returns CDR1 SGHVS and CDR2 FQNEAQ. CDR3 region: CASSEGLAGDVDTQYF. For the CDR3, the DNA is TGTGCCAGCAGCGAGGGACTAGCGGGGGATGTCGATACGCAGTATTTT.

This clone was counted only a few times. V is TRBV7-7 and J is TRBJ2-1, with TRBD2 matching 9 bases. The V gene end was trimmed by 5 bases and the J gene end by 7 bases; junction bases not matched to a gene: 9. Germline loops: CDR1 SSHAT, CDR2 FNYEAQ (reference sequence). This CDR3 region has 15 residues. Here the CDR3 reads CASSPLAGVLNEQFF. The CDR3 nucleotides read TGTGCCAGCAGCCCGTTAGCGGGAGTGTTGAATGAGCAGTTCTTC.

This rearrangement joins TRBV4-3 to TRBJ2-3, with a weak D call TRBD2 (5 bases). This CDR3 spans 15 amino acids. Germline V gives CDR1 LGHNA, CDR2 YSLEER. Between the trimmed V and J ends, which lost 3 bases and 2 bases, there was a span of 12 bases. Here the CDR3 reads CASSHGSSDTDTQYF. CDR3 DNA: TGCGCCAGCAGCCATGGGAGCAGCGACACAGATACGCAGTATTTT.

The rearrangement joins TRBV4-2 to TRBJ2-1; 10 bases are a match to TRBD2. CDR3 size: 15 residues. CDR1 is LGHNA, CDR2 YNFKEQ, per germline. J was trimmed by 15 bases and V by 3 bases; bases with no gene match: 14. DNA of the CDR3: TGTGCCAGCAGCCAGAAGCCTACTAGCGGGGTATACCCGTTCTTC. Translating gives CASSQKPTSGVYPFF.

This clone was seen once. This sequence joins TRBV7-9 and TRBJ1-2; D is unresolved. The V gene lost 3 bases and the J gene lost 7 bases, with 12 bases spanning the gap. The CDR3 loop spans 13 amino acids. Germline V gene lookup returns CDR1 SEHNR and CDR2 FQNEAQ (reference sequence). CDR3 bases: TGTGCCAGCAGCTTTACGACGGAGGGTGGCTACACCTTC. Its protein product is CASSFTTEGGYTF. The full variable domain, completed using reference TRBV7-9 and TRBJ1-2, is DTGVSQNPRHKITKRGQNVTFRCDPISEHNRLYWYRQTLGQGPEFLTYFQNEAQLEKSRLLSDRFSAERPKGSFSTLEIQRTEQGDSAMYLCASSFTTEGGYTFGSGTRLTVV.

The chain employs TRBV6-1 and TRBJ2-7; 9 bases match TRBD1. The CDR3 has 14 residues. The germline V gene has CDR1 MNHNS and CDR2 SASEGT. The V segment lost 6 bases and the J segment 2 bases; nucleotides outside the gene matches: 5. In DNA form, the CDR3 reads TGTGCCAGCAGGGGGACAGGGACCACCTACGAGCAGTACTTC. Translation: CASRGTGTTYEQYF.

This clone appeared a few times. V usage is TRBV4-2 and J usage is TRBJ1-6, with D uncertain. Trimming removed 3 bases from V and 9 bases from J, with 18 bases in between. In germline, CDR1 is LGHNA, CDR2 YNFKEQ. CDR3 size: 16 residues. The CDR3 reads CASSQRLDFGFSPLHF. CDR3 coding DNA: TGTGCCAGCAGCCAGAGATTGGACTTCGGCTTTTCACCCCTCCACTTT.